This TCR beta chain was recovered during a study of identical twins. Concerning this clonotype itself: Its antigen is still unknown.

A template switching step contributed a universal primer site, while unique molecular identifiers were present in the cDNA. TCRdb analysed the 5' RACE reads with MiXCR anew, one entry per CDR3 protein. Of 1.5 million to 2 million distinct CDR3 sequences listed, roughly 35% are singletons. Study-wide results and caveats: Its conclusions, products of cross-sectional statistical analysis, did not come from following the same donors. Insertions were reduced in abundant cord blood beta clonotypes but not in memory repertoires. The presence of invariant MAIT and iNKT cells could partly confound analyses of zero-insertion sequences.

The V gene's germline CDR1 is SGDLS and CDR2 YYNGEE. Trimming at V came to 4 bases and at J to 7 bases, leaving 7 bases not matched to a gene. CDR3 length: 14 amino acids. This sequence was found in a newborn girl in good health. The rearrangement uses TRBV9 and TRBJ2-1; 8 bases map to TRBD2. What was sequenced was cord blood. CDR3 nucleotide sequence: TGTGCCAGCAGCCGCCAACTAGCGGATAATGAGCAGTTCTTC. This encodes CASSRQLADNEQFF. Full variable domain (outside the CDR3, taken from reference TRBV9 and TRBJ2-1): DSGVTQTPKHLITATGQRVTLRCSPRSGDLSVYWYQQSLDQGLQFLIQYYNGEERAKGNILERFSAQQFPDLHSELNLSSLELGDSALYFCASSRQLADNEQFFGPGTRLTVL.